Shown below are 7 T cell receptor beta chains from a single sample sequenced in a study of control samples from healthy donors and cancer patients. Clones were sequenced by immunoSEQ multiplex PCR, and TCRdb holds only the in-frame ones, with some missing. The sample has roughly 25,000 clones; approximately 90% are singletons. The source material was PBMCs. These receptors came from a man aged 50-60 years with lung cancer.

In DNA, the CDR3 is TGTGCCAGCAGCCAAGGACGAGGGTTGGACTCCAATGAAAAACTGTTTTTT. It codes for CASSQGRGLDSNEKLFF. The chain couples TRBV3-1 (or the pseudogene TRBV3-2) to TRBJ1-4, with no clear D. Trimming took off 1 base at V and 5 bases at J, with 17 bases between the two ends. CDR1 is LGHDT and CDR2 is YNNKEL in the germline V gene (reference sequence). The CDR3 extends over 17 amino acids.

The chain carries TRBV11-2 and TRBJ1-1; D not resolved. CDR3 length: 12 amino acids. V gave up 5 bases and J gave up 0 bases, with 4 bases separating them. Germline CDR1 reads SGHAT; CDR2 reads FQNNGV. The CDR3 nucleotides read TGTGCCAGCAGCAAGGTGAACACTGAAGCTTTCTTT. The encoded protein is CASSKVNTEAFF. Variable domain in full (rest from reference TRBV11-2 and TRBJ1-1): EAGVAQSPRYKIIEKRQSVAFWCNPISGHATLYWYQQILGQGPKLLIQFQNNGVVDDSQLPKDRFSAERLKGVDSTLKIQPAKLEDSAVYLCASSKVNTEAFFGQGTRLTVV.

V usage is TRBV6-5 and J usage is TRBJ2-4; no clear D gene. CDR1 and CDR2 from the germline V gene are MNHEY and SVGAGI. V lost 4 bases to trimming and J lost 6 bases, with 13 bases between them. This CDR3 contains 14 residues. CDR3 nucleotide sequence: TGTGCCAGCAGTTCCCCCATTTACGGAAACATTCAGTACTTC. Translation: CASSSPIYGNIQYF.

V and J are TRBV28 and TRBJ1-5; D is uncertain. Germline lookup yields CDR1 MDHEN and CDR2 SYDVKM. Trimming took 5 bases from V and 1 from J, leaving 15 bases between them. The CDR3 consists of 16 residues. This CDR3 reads CASSPPTGLSNQPQHF. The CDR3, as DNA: TGTGCCAGCAGTCCCCCCACCGGATTGAGCAATCAGCCCCAGCATTTT.

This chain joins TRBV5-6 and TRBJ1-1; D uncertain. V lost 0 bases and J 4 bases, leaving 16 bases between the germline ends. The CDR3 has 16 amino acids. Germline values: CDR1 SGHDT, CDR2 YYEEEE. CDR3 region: CASSLEVLLRSTEAFF. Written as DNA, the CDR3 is TGTGCCAGCAGCTTGGAAGTACTATTGAGGAGCACTGAAGCTTTCTTT. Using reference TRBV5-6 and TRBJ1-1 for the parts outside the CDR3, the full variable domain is DAGVTQSPTHLIKTRGQQVTLRCSPKSGHDTVSWYQQALGQGPQFIFQYYEEEERQRGNFPDRFSGHQFPNYSSELNVNALLLGDSALYLCASSLEVLLRSTEAFFGQGTRLTVV.

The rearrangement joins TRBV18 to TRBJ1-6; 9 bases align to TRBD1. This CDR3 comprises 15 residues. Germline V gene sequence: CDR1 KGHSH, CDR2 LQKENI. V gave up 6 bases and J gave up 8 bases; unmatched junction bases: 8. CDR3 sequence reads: CASSPGQGLDSPLHF. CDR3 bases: TGTGCCAGCTCTCCGGGACAGGGACTGGATTCACCCCTCCACTTT.

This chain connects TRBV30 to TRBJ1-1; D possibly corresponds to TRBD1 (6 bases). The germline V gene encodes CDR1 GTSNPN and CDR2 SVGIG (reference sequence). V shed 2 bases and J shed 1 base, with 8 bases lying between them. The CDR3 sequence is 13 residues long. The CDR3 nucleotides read TGTGCCTGGAGTAGGGGGGCGAACACTGAAGCTTTCTTT. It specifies CAWSRGANTEAFF.